The clone carrying this T cell receptor beta chain was seen many times. Antigen specificity is unknown. Each hyperthyroidism patient was newly diagnosed, with under 2 months' duration, and aged 18 to 65. Thyroid ultrasound, orbital computed tomography, TRAb, serum thyroxine and clinical symptoms formed the basis of diagnosis. RNA transcripts provided the template for amplifying TCR beta CDR3 regions. Second-round multiplex PCR came after a first-round RT-PCR that employed HTBI primers. A single record per CDR3 protein comes from TCRdb applying MiXCR to the multiplex PCR reads. The table shows around 1.1 million distinct CDR3 sequences, with about 40% occurring only once. The data were obtained in a study of Graves' ophthalmopathy and Graves' hyperthyroidism. The study's findings and limits: Blood also held most thyroid clonotypes expanded above 0.001 frequency.

Trimming left V 4 bases short and J 14 bases short, with 18 bases between. The germline CDR1 and CDR2 sequences are SEHNR and FQNEAQ (reference sequence). The CDR3 is 14 amino acids. The TCR comes from an adult man with Graves' hyperthyroidism. The material sequenced was peripheral blood or thyroid tissue (not recorded which). This chain connects TRBV7-9 to TRBJ1-6, with D possibly matching TRBD1 (5 bases). DNA for the CDR3: TGTGCCAGCAGCTCGATAGAAGCCGGGACCTCCCTCCACTTT. Amino acids: CASSSIEAGTSLHF.